This T cell receptor (beta chain) originates from a study of response to subunit inactivated influenza vaccine. The study, taken as a whole, reports: Every seasonal influenza vaccination brings in few new T cells, the authors suggested.

This clonotype has at least ten counts. Its antigen is currently unknown. TCRdb ran MiXCR on the RT-PCR reads and lists one entry per CDR3 protein. Among around 490,000 distinct CDR3 sequences, 7.5% to 8.5% were seen once, and the ten largest hold approximately 13%. V lost 2 bases and J 6 bases, leaving 8 bases between the germline ends. CDR3 length: 13 residues. The germline gives CDR1 SGHTA, CDR2 FQGTGA. This TCR was sampled from a man between 50 and 75 years old who received an inactivated influenza vaccine. This chain joins TRBV7-3 and TRBJ2-1; maybe TRBD2 (5 bases). The sequencing here drew on PBMCs from blood, taken about 23 months after vaccination. CDR3 in amino acids: CASSLGLANEQFF. CDR3 coding DNA: TGTGCCAGCAGCTTAGGCCTAGCCAATGAGCAGTTCTTC.